Listed below are T cell receptor beta chains from one sample, sequenced in a study of shared clonotypes between healthy human individuals. Only in-frame clones appear in the TCRdb table, and some are missing; sequencing was by immunoSEQ multiplex PCR. Counted here are some 2.1 million clones, about 95% occurring once; the ten biggest clones make up 0.1% to 0.15%. Sequencing was done on a sample of naive CD4+ T cells sorted from blood. The source of these receptors is a man aged 18 to 30 in good health. CDR3s include the opening cysteine and the closing phenylalanine or tryptophan. The D gene is left open where the match is weak.

J gene: TRBJ1-3
D gene: .
V gene: TRBV13
CDR3 DNA: TGTGCCAGCAGTTATAGAAACACCATATATTTT
CDR3 protein: CASSYRNTIYF

J gene: TRBJ2-1
D gene: .
V gene: TRBV30
CDR3 DNA: TGTGCCTGGAGCCCAGGGTTCTCCTACAATGAGCAGTTCTTC
CDR3 protein: CAWSPGFSYNEQFF

J gene: TRBJ2-2
D gene: TRBD2
V gene: TRBV4-1
CDR3 DNA: TGCGCCAGCAGTCGATTCTCCGGGAGGGCCCTCAACACCGGGGAGCTGTTTTTT
CDR3 protein: CASSRFSGRALNTGELFF

J gene: TRBJ1-4
D gene: .
V gene: TRBV28
CDR3 DNA: TGTGCCAGCAGGTCCAGTGTGGAAAAACTGTTTTTT
CDR3 protein: CASRSSVEKLFF

J gene: TRBJ2-5
D gene: .
V gene: TRBV4-2
CDR3 DNA: TGTGCCAGCAGCCAAGATGCCGGGGGTGAAGGAGAGACCCAGTACTTC
CDR3 protein: CASSQDAGGEGETQYF

J gene: TRBJ2-5
D gene: TRBD1
V gene: TRBV5-6
CDR3 DNA: TGTGCCAGCAGCTTGAGTGGGACAGGGTGGAGACAAGAGACCCAGTACTTC
CDR3 protein: CASSLSGTGWRQETQYF

J gene: TRBJ2-7
D gene: TRBD1
V gene: TRBV6-5
CDR3 DNA: TGTGCCACCACCGGGACAGGACCCTACGAGCAGTACTTC
CDR3 protein: CATTGTGPYEQYF

J gene: TRBJ2-1
D gene: .
V gene: TRBV7-2
CDR3 DNA: TGTGCCAGCAGCTTGGGTGGGGGACTCGGTGAGCAGTTCTTC
CDR3 protein: CASSLGGGLGEQFF

J gene: TRBJ1-6
D gene: .
V gene: TRBV5-1
CDR3 DNA: TGCGCCAGCAGCCCCGTGGGCCTCTATAATTCACCCCTCCACTTT
CDR3 protein: CASSPVGLYNSPLHF

J gene: TRBJ2-3
D gene: .
V gene: TRBV5-1
CDR3 DNA: TGCGCCAGCAGCTCCGGGGGTGTGGTGAACACAGATACGCAGTATTTT
CDR3 protein: CASSSGGVVNTDTQYF

J gene: TRBJ1-3
D gene: .
V gene: TRBV19
CDR3 DNA: TGTGCCAGTAGTATCCGGACAGAGAGTTCTGGAAACACCATATATTTT
CDR3 protein: CASSIRTESSGNTIYF

J gene: TRBJ2-3
D gene: .
V gene: TRBV7-2
CDR3 DNA: TGTGCCAGCACCCATGCCGGGGTTAGCGATACGCAGTATTTT
CDR3 protein: CASTHAGVSDTQYF